The 31 T cell receptor beta chains below were found in one sample sequenced in a study of CD8 T cells in ankylosing spondylitis (dated by TCRdb to about 2017). Receptors were amplified or captured by 5' RACE. The sequencing machine was an Illumina HiSeq 2500. TCRdb reprocessed the public reads (quality trimming at Q25 with fastp, clone calling with MiXCR) and kept in-frame beta chains. Duplicate CDR3 protein sequences are folded into a single record with the most common DNA and genes. The sample yields some 350,000 distinct CDR3 sequences; about 15% were counted once. The ten largest account for roughly 0.99% of the sample. The specimen sequenced was blood, either unsorted or a sorted T cell fraction (not recorded which). These receptors all come from a male donor with ankylosing spondylitis or in good health (not recorded which).

This clonotype has just a few counts. In DNA, the CDR3 is TGCAGCGTGGGACAGGGGGCCAGTGAGCAGTTCTTC. It codes for CSVGQGASEQFF. The genes are TRBV29-1 and TRBJ2-1; TRBD1 matches at 12 bases. Germline values: CDR1 SQVTM, CDR2 ANQGSEA. This CDR3 is 12 amino acids long. With V trimmed by 6 bases and J by 9 bases, 3 bases remained unmatched.

This clonotype was detected only a few times. Here the CDR3 DNA reads TGCGCCAGCAGCCCTGGGGGGGCCAACGTCCTGACTTTC. The encoded protein is CASSPGGANVLTF. This sequence joins TRBV5-1 and TRBJ2-6, with D uncertain. CDR1 and CDR2 from the germline V gene are SGHRS and YFSETQ. The CDR3 is made up of 13 amino acids. The ends were cut back, 4 bases at V and 4 bases at J, with 6 bases in the middle.

V usage is TRBV10-3 and J usage is TRBJ2-3; 9 bases line up with TRBD2. The J segment lost 0 bases and the V segment lost 6 bases, leaving 1 base of the junction unmatched. Germline lookup yields CDR1 ENHRY and CDR2 SYGVKD. This CDR3 has 14 amino acids. The CDR3 DNA is TGTGCCATCAGGACTAGCGGTAGCACAGATACGCAGTATTTT. This encodes CAIRTSGSTDTQYF.

This clonotype was recorded a few times. The rearrangement links TRBV5-1 to TRBJ2-5, with D perhaps given as TRBD1 or TRBD2 (5 bases each). The germline gives CDR1 SGHRS, CDR2 YFSETQ. The CDR3 is made up of 14 amino acids. V was shortened by 0 bases and J by 1 base, with 7 bases between the two germline ends. The CDR3 here is CASSLVGRQETQYF. CDR3 DNA sequence: TGCGCCAGCAGCTTGGTGGGACGCCAAGAGACCCAGTACTTC.

The chain employs TRBV11-1 and TRBJ2-3; 8 nucleotides match TRBD2. The germline CDR1 and CDR2 sequences are SGHAT and FQDESV (reference sequence). The CDR3 sequence is 18 residues long. The V and J ends lost 5 bases and 0 bases, in that order; junction bases with no gene match: 13. CDR3 nucleotide sequence: TGTGCCAGCAGCGAGCGAAGGACTAGCTTAGAGAGCACAGATACGCAGTATTTT. Protein product: CASSERRTSLESTDTQYF.

The chain links TRBV7-2 to TRBJ2-3, with D possibly being TRBD2 (7 bases). Trimming cost V 1 base and J 4 bases, with 12 bases left between them. The CDR3 length is 15 residues. Germline V gene lookup returns CDR1 SGHTA and CDR2 FQGNSA. The CDR3 spells CASSLEGGLADTQYF. CDR3 DNA sequence: TGTGCCAGCAGCTTAGAGGGGGGGCTGGCAGATACGCAGTATTTT.

This clonotype was seen a few times. V and J are TRBV6-1 and TRBJ2-4; 7 bases are shared with TRBD2. CDR3 length equals 15 residues. J lost 0 bases, V lost 9 bases, and 8 bases had no gene match. The V gene's germline CDR1 is MNHNS and CDR2 SASEGT. The CDR3: CARGGEGIAKNIQYF. In nucleotides, the CDR3 is TGTGCCAGGGGGGGGGAGGGGATAGCCAAAAACATTCAGTACTTC.

Only a few counts were recorded for this clonotype. The chain links TRBV6-5 to TRBJ2-6; D remains unclear. V lost 2 bases, J lost 2 bases, and 7 bases lay in between. Germline CDR1 is MNHEY and CDR2 is SVGAGI. CDR3 length: 15 amino acids. Here the CDR3 reads CASSYAQTGANVLTF. The CDR3 bases are TGTGCCAGCAGTTACGCACAGACTGGGGCCAACGTCCTGACTTTC.

This clonotype appeared a few times. This chain links TRBV20-1 with TRBJ2-7, with 8 positions matching TRBD2. Germline-derived CDR1 and CDR2 are DFQATT and SNEGSKA (reference sequence). There are 13 residues in the CDR3. V lost 3 bases and J lost 5; bases outside the gene matches: 6. This CDR3 reads CSASPGGSHEQYF. The CDR3 nucleotides read TGCAGTGCTAGTCCGGGAGGGTCCCACGAGCAGTACTTC.

The J gene is TRBJ2-7, the V gene TRBV3-1; TRBD2 is a possible D gene (5 bases). Germline CDR1 is LGHDT and CDR2 is YNNKEL (reference sequence). The CDR3 length is 12 residues. V was shortened by 4 bases and J by 6 bases, with 10 bases between the two germline ends. CDR3 sequence: CASSPSGVEQYF. The DNA of the CDR3 is TGTGCCAGCAGCCCCTCCGGGGTCGAGCAGTACTTC.

This clonotype has more than one count but fewer than ten. The chain uses TRBV5-1 and TRBJ2-3, with D possibly matching TRBD2 (6 bases). V was cut by 5 bases and J by 3 bases, with 10 bases left in between. From germline, CDR1 is SGHRS and CDR2 YFSETQ. The CDR3 is 13 residues long. The CDR3 bases are TGCGCCAGCAGTCGCGGGGAGACAGATACGCAGTATTTT. Amino acid sequence: CASSRGETDTQYF.

The chain combines TRBV7-2 with TRBJ2-1, with TRBD2 identical over 8 bases. This CDR3 region has 15 residues. CDR1 and CDR2 from the germline V gene are SGHTA and FQGNSA. J lost 4 bases, V lost 5 bases, and 7 bases had no gene match. CDR3 protein: CASSPGGGLYNEQFF. In DNA, the CDR3 is TGTGCCAGCAGCCCGGGGGGGGGGCTTTACAATGAGCAGTTCTTC.

This clonotype was found a few times. This chain joins TRBV7-9 and TRBJ2-7; D tentatively fits TRBD1 or TRBD2 (5 bases each). CDR1 SEHNR and CDR2 FQNEAQ come from the germline V gene (reference sequence). CDR3 length: 14 residues. V was shortened by 10 bases and J by 1 base, with 17 bases between the two germline ends. The CDR3 DNA reads TGTGCCATTTCTGTTTGGGACGGATCCTACGAGCAGTACTTC. It codes for CAISVWDGSYEQYF.

The chain couples TRBV11-2 to TRBJ1-4; possible D gene TRBD1, 6 bases. V was trimmed by 8 bases and J by 4 bases, leaving 14 bases between them. Germline-derived CDR1 and CDR2 are SGHAT and FQNNGV. The CDR3 has 14 residues. Here the CDR3 reads CASRMGGGNEKLFF. The CDR3 nucleotides read TGTGCCAGCCGTATGGGAGGGGGTAATGAAAAACTGTTTTTT.

Only a few counts were recorded for this clonotype. This rearrangement joins TRBV5-1 to TRBJ2-2, with TRBD2 matching over 8 bases. The CDR3 totals 15 residues. The germline V gene encodes CDR1 SGHRS and CDR2 YFSETQ. V dropped 4 bases and J dropped 7; count of bases not matched to a gene: 9. The CDR3 sequence is CASSLNLAGDGELFF. The CDR3 DNA reads as TGCGCCAGCAGCCTAAACCTAGCGGGTGACGGGGAGCTGTTTTTT. Complete variable domain (other parts from reference TRBV5-1 and TRBJ2-2): KAGVTQTPRYLIKTRGQQVTLSCSPISGHRSVSWYQQTPGQGLQFLFEYFSETQRNKGNFPGRFSGRQFSNSRSEMNVSTLELGDSALYLCASSLNLAGDGELFFGEGSRLTVL.

This rearrangement joins TRBV7-9 to TRBJ1-1; D not certain. V was trimmed by 1 base and J by 3 bases, leaving 15 bases between them. The CDR3 consists of 16 residues. CDR1 SEHNR and CDR2 FQNEAQ come from the germline V gene (reference sequence). The CDR3 DNA reads as TGTGCCAGCAGCTTAGAATCACTCAGGCTTGACACTGAAGCTTTCTTT. Residues: CASSLESLRLDTEAFF.

This chain links TRBV7-9 with TRBJ2-3; 12 bases align to TRBD2. The CDR3 totals 17 residues. Germline CDR1 and CDR2: SEHNR and FQNEAQ (reference sequence). The ends lost 3 bases at V and 6 bases at J; junction bases unmatched: 10. This CDR3 is CASSFLLAGGPGDTQYF. For the CDR3, the DNA is TGTGCCAGCAGCTTCTTGCTAGCGGGAGGGCCGGGTGATACGCAGTATTTT.

The chain combines TRBV11-2 with TRBJ2-3; D remains ambiguous. The CDR3 contains 14 residues. The V end lost 0 bases, the J end lost 2 bases, and 6 bases lay between the germline ends. CDR1 and CDR2 (germline): SGHAT, FQNNGV. CDR3 nucleotide sequence: TGTGCCAGCAGCTTAGAGAGTTTCACAGATACGCAGTATTTT. Its protein is CASSLESFTDTQYF.

This clonotype was picked up many times. The junction and the germline gene differ at one end; a read error may be behind it. CDR3 nucleotide sequence: TGCGCCAGCAGCTTGGCCGGGAACACTGAAGCTTTCTTT. Amino acid sequence: CASSLAGNTEAFF. The V and J genes are TRBV12-3 or TRBV12-4 and TRBJ1-1; D is ambiguous. The CDR3 runs to 13 residues.

This clonotype was detected a few times. V usage is TRBV5-1 and J usage is TRBJ2-1; D call uncertain. CDR3 length: 14 amino acids. Per germline, CDR1 SGHRS and CDR2 YFSETQ. V was trimmed by 0 bases and J by 7 bases, leaving 11 bases between them. The CDR3 region has the DNA TGCGCCAGCAGCTTGGAGACATTTGGGAATGAGCAGTTCTTC. Translating gives CASSLETFGNEQFF.

The V and J genes are TRBV27 and TRBJ1-1, with a weak D call TRBD1 (5 bases). Germline CDR1 and CDR2: MNHEY and SMNVEV (reference sequence). Trimming removed 6 bases from V and 0 bases from J, with 20 bases in between. The CDR3 is 17 amino acids. CDR3 coding DNA: TGTGCCAGCAGCCAGGGACCGGGACGGATGATGAACACTGAAGCTTTCTTT. It is translated as CASSQGPGRMMNTEAFF.

The V call is TRBV18, the J call TRBJ1-6, with TRBD1 as a possible D gene (5 bases). This CDR3 spans 15 amino acids. CDR1 is KGHSH, CDR2 LQKENI, per germline. The V end was cut by 0 bases, the J end by 9 bases, with 12 bases between. The CDR3 sequence is CASSPPEGDPSPLHF. Written as DNA, the CDR3 is TGTGCCAGCTCACCACCGGAAGGGGACCCTTCACCCCTCCACTTT.

The chain joins TRBV20-1 to TRBJ2-1, with TRBD2 matching 9 bases. Trimming took 5 bases from V and 4 from J; bases not matched to a gene: 6. This CDR3 region has 14 residues. The germline V gene encodes CDR1 DFQATT and CDR2 SNEGSKA (reference sequence). CDR3 nucleotides: TGCAGTGCTGCCGTTAGCGGGGGTTACAATGAGCAGTTCTTC. Translation: CSAAVSGGYNEQFF.

This clonotype occurred a few times. The chain links TRBV5-1 to TRBJ1-2, with 8 bases fitting TRBD1. The CDR3 runs to 14 residues. The germline gives CDR1 SGHRS, CDR2 YFSETQ. Losses at the gene ends were 4 bases for V and 3 bases for J; bases not matched to a gene: 5. Here the CDR3 reads CASSATGGDYGYTF. The CDR3 DNA follows: TGCGCCAGCAGCGCCACAGGGGGGGACTATGGCTACACCTTC.

This clonotype has only a few counts. V and J are TRBV5-1 and TRBJ2-1; TRBD2 agrees at 14 bases. The CDR3 totals 15 residues. V was pared by 3 bases and J by 9 bases, with 5 bases of the junction left unmatched. Germline V lookup: CDR1 SGHRS, CDR2 YFSETQ. The CDR3 loop reads CASSSGLAGGLEQFF. CDR3 DNA sequence: TGCGCCAGCAGCTCAGGACTAGCGGGAGGACTTGAGCAGTTCTTC.

The chain joins TRBV12-3 or TRBV12-4 to TRBJ1-1, with unresolved D. The length of the CDR3 is 15 residues. V was shortened by 7 bases and J by 0 bases, with 15 bases between the two germline ends. CDR3 sequence: CASTNSYTMNTEAFF. The DNA of the CDR3 is TGTGCCAGCACTAACAGTTACACTATGAACACTGAAGCTTTCTTT.

The V call is TRBV5-1, the J call TRBJ2-3; D remains ambiguous. Germline V gene data show CDR1 as SGHRS and CDR2 as YFSETQ. The V end lost 4 bases, the J end lost 8 bases, and 20 bases lay between the germline ends. The CDR3 totals 15 residues. CDR3 nucleotides: TGCGCCAGCAGCCTGGACCCGGCCTTACCGGGTACGCAGTATTTT. This encodes CASSLDPALPGTQYF.

This clonotype was seen ten or more times. The chain joins TRBV4-2 to TRBJ2-3, with 7 bases fitting TRBD2. This CDR3 comprises 16 residues. Germline loops: CDR1 LGHNA, CDR2 YNFKEQ. The V segment lost 0 bases and the J segment 2 bases; nucleotides outside the gene matches: 5. The CDR3 sequence is CASSQDVGTTTDTQYF. CDR3 nucleotide sequence: TGTGCCAGCAGCCAAGATGTTGGGACTACCACAGATACGCAGTATTTT.

The J gene is TRBJ1-1, the V gene TRBV19; D not certain. The CDR3 runs 11 residues. Trimming shortened V by 3 bases and J by 8 bases, and 7 bases separated the two germline ends. CDR1 and CDR2 (germline): LNHDA, SQIVND (reference sequence). In nucleotides, the CDR3 is TGTGCCAGTAGTATTACGGTCGAAGCTTTCTTT. It codes for CASSITVEAFF.

CDR3 DNA sequence: TGTGCCAGCAGCTCATTTACAGGGACCTACGAGCAGTACTTC. The encoded protein is CASSSFTGTYEQYF. The genes are TRBV5-5 and TRBJ2-7; the D gene is possibly TRBD1 (6 bases). The V end lost 3 bases, the J end lost 2 bases, and 12 bases lay between the germline ends. The germline V gene encodes CDR1 SGHKS and CDR2 YYEKEE (reference sequence). The CDR3 sequence is 14 residues long.

J is TRBJ1-4 and V is TRBV20-1; the D gene is possibly TRBD1 (6 bases). The CDR3 runs 13 residues. Germline V lookup: CDR1 DFQATT, CDR2 SNEGSKA (reference sequence). V was pared by 4 bases and J by 8 bases, with 14 bases between. The CDR3 reads CSATRDIGEKLFF. CDR3 bases: TGCAGTGCTACGCGGGACATCGGAGAAAAACTGTTTTTT.